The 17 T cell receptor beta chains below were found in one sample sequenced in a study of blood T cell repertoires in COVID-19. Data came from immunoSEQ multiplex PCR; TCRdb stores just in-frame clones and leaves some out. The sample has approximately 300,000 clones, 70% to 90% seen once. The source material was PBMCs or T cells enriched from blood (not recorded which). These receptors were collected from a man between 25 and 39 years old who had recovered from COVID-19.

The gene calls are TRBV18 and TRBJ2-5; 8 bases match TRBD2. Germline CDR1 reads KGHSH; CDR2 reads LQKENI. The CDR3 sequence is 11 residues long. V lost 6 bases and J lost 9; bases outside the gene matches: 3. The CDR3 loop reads CASSPGGAQYF. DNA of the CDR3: TGTGCCAGCTCCCCCGGGGGGGCCCAGTACTTC.

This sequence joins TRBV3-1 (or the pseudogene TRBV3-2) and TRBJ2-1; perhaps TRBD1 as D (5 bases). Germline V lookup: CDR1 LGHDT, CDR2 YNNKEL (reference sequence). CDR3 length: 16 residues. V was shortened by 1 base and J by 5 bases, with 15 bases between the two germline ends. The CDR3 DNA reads TGTGCCAGCAGCCAAGGATACGCGCAGGGCAACAATGAGCAGTTCTTC. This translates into CASSQGYAQGNNEQFF.

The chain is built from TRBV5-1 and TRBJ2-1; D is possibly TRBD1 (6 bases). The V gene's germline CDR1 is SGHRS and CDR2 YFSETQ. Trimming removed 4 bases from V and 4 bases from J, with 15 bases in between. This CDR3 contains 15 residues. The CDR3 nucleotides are TGCGCCAGCAGCCCTCTCGAGACAGGTTACAATGAGCAGTTCTTC. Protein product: CASSPLETGYNEQFF. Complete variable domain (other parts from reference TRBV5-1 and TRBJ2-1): KAGVTQTPRYLIKTRGQQVTLSCSPISGHRSVSWYQQTPGQGLQFLFEYFSETQRNKGNFPGRFSGRQFSNSRSEMNVSTLELGDSALYLCASSPLETGYNEQFFGPGTRLTVL.

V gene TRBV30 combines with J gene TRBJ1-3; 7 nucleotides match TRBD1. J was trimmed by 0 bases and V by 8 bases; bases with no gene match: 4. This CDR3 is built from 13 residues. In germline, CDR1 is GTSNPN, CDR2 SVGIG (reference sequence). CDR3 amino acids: CARGQDSGNTIYF. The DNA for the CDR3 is TGTGCCCGAGGACAGGACTCTGGAAACACCATATATTTT.

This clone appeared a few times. CDR3 sequence: CASSIVNNEQFF. CDR3 coding DNA: TGTGCCAGTAGTATAGTTAACAATGAGCAGTTCTTC. The chain is built from TRBV19 and TRBJ2-1; D gene ambiguous. CDR3 length: 12 residues. V was pared by 1 base and J by 5 bases, with 3 bases between. Germline V CDR1 and CDR2: LNHDA, SQIVND (reference sequence). Filled out from reference TRBV19 and TRBJ2-1, the complete variable domain reads DGGITQSPKYLFRKEGQNVTLSCEQNLNHDAMYWYRQDPGQGLRLIYYSQIVNDFQKGDIAEGYSVSREKKESFPLTVTSAQKNPTAFYLCASSIVNNEQFFGPGTRLTVL.

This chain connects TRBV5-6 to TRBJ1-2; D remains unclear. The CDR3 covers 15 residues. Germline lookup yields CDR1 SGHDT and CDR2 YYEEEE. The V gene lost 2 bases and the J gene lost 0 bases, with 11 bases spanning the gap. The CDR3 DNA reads TGTGCCAGCAGCTTCCCCCAGGAGGCTAACTATGGCTACACCTTC. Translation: CASSFPQEANYGYTF.

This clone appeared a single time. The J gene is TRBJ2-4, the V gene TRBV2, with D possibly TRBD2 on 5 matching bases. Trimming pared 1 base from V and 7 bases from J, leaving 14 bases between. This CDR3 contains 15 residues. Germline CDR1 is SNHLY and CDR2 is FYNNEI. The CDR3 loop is CASSEEGAARNIQYF. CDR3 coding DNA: TGTGCCAGCAGTGAAGAGGGAGCGGCCCGTAACATTCAGTACTTC. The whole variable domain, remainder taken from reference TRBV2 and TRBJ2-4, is EPEVTQTPSHQVTQMGQEVILRCVPISNHLYFYWYRQILGQKVEFLVSFYNNEISEKSEIFDDQFSVERPDGSNFTLKIRSTKLEDSAMYFCASSEEGAARNIQYFGAGTRLSVL.

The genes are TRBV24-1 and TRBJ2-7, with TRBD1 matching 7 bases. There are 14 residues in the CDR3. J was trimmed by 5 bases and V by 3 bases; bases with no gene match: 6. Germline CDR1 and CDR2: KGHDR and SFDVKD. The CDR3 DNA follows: TGTGCCACCAGTGATCCGACAGGGTTCGACGAGCAGTACTTC. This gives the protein CATSDPTGFDEQYF.

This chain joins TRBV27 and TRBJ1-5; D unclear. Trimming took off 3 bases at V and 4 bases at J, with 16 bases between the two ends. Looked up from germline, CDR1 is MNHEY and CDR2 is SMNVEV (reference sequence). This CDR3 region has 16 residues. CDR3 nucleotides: TGTGCCAGCAGTTTGTCAGGTGGACTTGGGAATCAGCCCCAGCATTTT. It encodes CASSLSGGLGNQPQHF.

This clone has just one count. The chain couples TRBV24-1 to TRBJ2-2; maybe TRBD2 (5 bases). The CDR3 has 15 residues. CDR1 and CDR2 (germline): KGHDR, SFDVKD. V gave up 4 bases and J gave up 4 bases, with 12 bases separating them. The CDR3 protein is CATSEPTSTTGELFF. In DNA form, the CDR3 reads TGTGCCACCAGTGAGCCCACTAGTACCACCGGGGAGCTGTTTTTT.

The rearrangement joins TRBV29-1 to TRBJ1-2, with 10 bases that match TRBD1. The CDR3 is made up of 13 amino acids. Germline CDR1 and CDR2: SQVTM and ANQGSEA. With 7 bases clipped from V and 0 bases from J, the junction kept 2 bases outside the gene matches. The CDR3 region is CSGGQGANYGYTF. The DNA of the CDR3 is TGCAGCGGCGGACAGGGGGCTAACTATGGCTACACCTTC.

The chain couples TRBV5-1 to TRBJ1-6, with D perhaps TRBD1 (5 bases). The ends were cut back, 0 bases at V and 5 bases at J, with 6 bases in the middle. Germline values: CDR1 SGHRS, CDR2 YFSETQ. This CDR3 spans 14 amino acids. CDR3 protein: CASSLVTDNSPLHF. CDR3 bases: TGCGCCAGCAGCTTGGTGACAGATAATTCACCCCTCCACTTT.

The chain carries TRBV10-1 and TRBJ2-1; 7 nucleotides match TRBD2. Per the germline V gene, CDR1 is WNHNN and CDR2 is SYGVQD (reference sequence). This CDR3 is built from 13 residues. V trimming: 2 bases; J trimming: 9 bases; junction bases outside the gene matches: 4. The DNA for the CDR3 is TGCGCCAGCAGTGAGGCTAGCGGCGGTGAGCAGTTCTTC. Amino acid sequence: CASSEASGGEQFF.

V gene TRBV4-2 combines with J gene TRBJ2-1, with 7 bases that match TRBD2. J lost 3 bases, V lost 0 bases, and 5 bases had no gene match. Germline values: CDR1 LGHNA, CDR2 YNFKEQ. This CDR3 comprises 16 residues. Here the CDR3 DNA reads TGTGCCAGCAGCCAAGAGGCCGGACTAGGCTACAATGAGCAGTTCTTC. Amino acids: CASSQEAGLGYNEQFF.

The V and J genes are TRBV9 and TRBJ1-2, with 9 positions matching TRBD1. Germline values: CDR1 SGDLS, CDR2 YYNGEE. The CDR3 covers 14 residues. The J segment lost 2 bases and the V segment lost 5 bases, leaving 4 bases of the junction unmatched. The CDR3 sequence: CASSTGTGNYGYTF. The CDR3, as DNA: TGTGCCAGCAGTACCGGGACAGGGAACTATGGCTACACCTTC.

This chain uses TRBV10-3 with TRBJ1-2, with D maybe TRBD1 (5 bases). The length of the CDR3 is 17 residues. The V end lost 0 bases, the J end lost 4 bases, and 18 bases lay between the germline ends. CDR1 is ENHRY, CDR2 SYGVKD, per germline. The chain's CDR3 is CAISESGGSVSSYGYTF. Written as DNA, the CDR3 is TGTGCCATCAGTGAGTCGGGGGGATCGGTAAGCTCCTATGGCTACACCTTC.

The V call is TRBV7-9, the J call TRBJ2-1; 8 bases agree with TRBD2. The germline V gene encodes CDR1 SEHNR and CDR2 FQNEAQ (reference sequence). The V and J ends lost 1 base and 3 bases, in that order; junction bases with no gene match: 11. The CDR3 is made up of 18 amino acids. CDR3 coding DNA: TGTGCCAGCAGCTTAGTTCCGACGGGAGGGCCCTTCTACAATGAGCAGTTCTTC. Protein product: CASSLVPTGGPFYNEQFF.